This T cell receptor beta chain emerged from a study of T cells in Graves' hyperthyroidism and ophthalmopathy (dated by TCRdb to about 2019). Broadly, across the study: Peripheral blood was sampled at the time of initial diagnosis, prior to any treatment. To identify TCR V-J signatures that set the groups apart, the researchers used a discovery cohort of roughly 100 patients, made up of fewer than 50 with Graves' ophthalmopathy and 55 to 65 with stable Graves' hyperthyroidism. Prospective prediction of ophthalmopathy was tested in an independent validation cohort of under 20 hyperthyroidism patients and 17 patients who later progressed to ophthalmopathy. For training and testing, the 80 to 100 patients in the discovery cohort were randomly divided in a 7:3 ratio. In addition, the study compared T-cell repertoires in thyroid tissue and in blood from about 6 Graves' hyperthyroidism patients. After sampling, hyperthyroidism patients received methimazole starting at 30 mg daily, and ophthalmopathy patients received high-dose intravenous methylprednisolone. The paper describes TCR Vbeta CDR3 sequencing of some 130 peripheral blood samples, made up of 43 ophthalmopathy patients, over 70 hyperthyroidism patients and roughly 17 progressor patients. Study-level results and caveats: A 13 V-J signature model separated ophthalmopathy from stable hyperthyroidism, with around 88% sensitivity and about 81% specificity in cross-validation and 80%/75% in testing. No statistical method was used to set the sample size in advance, and investigators knew the group allocation. Most expanded thyroid clonotypes (frequency above 0.001) were also found in blood, which suggests that blood repertoires may mirror thyroid immune responses. In validation, the model predicted progression to ophthalmopathy with over 65% sensitivity and 72% to 75% specificity, a median of 6.5 months before onset.

This clonotype was seen at least ten times. Its target antigen remains unknown. Qualities for individual bases were not recorded, and no much larger clone is one base off. In the ophthalmopathy patients, disease was moderately to severely active, with a Clinical Activity Score of 3 or more, a NOSPECS grade of 4 or more, and a duration of less than 3 months. The study excluded patients with uncontrolled infections, other autoimmune diseases, pregnancy or lactation. Diagnoses were based on clinical symptoms, serum thyroxine and TRAb, thyroid ultrasound and orbital computed tomography. PBMCs were isolated from roughly 10 ml of fresh peripheral blood by Ficoll-Paque density gradient centrifugation. Total RNA was extracted with Trizol reagent, and quality was checked on an Agilent 2100 Bioanalyzer. Amplification of TCR beta CDR3 regions was carried out from RNA transcripts. The TCR CDR3 was subjected to a first round of RT-PCR using the HTBI primer set and the Qiagen OneStep RT-PCR kit. A second multiplex PCR round built the libraries, followed by size selection and purification. The libraries were sequenced on an Illumina HiSeq2000 using paired-end 100 bp reads. Per the source publication's procedure: SOAPnuke was used to process the raw data, with reads discarded if the reads contained adapters or uncalled bases, had a mean Phred below 15, or lacked an exact constant-primer or identifier match. COPE v1.2.5 was used to merge high-quality paired reads, and clonotypes were defined as unique nucleotide sequences. MiTCR v1.1 was used to align clonotypes to the IMGT TRBV, TRBD and TRBJ reference segments. Analysis was restricted to V-J combinations with a frequency above 0.0001, which covered roughly 99% of repertoires. A TCS score was defined as the ratio of F50 (clonal expansion) to E x V (chaos), with BLOSUM62-based TCRdist applied between CDR3 peptides within each V-J. Welch's t-statistics and random forest reduced roughly 500 V-J features to roughly 13, which were used in a naive Bayes classifier (R e1071). TCRdb trimmed public reads at Q25 via fastp, called clones via MiXCR and kept in-frame beta chains. Rows are combined by CDR3 protein, so each entry shows the most common genes and DNA. In this record, the V and J calls reflect TCRdb's handling and not the investigators' own analysis. The sample has 200,000 to 300,000 distinct CDR3 sequences on record, around 17% of them singletons. Jointly, the top ten make up around 30% of the sample.

Based on the germline V gene, the CDR1 and CDR2 sequences are SGHRS and YFSETQ. V is pruned by 4 bases and J by 6 bases, leaving 12 bases of the junction without a gene match. Including cysteine and phenylalanine, the CDR3 has 16 amino acids. Only the CDR3 portion is preserved as DNA: 48 bases, with reading frame beginning at the first base. This sequence was found in a woman between 18 and 30 years old with Graves' ophthalmopathy. Here the chain combines TRBV5-1 and TRBJ2-7, and TRBD1 matches 11 of the central bases. The sequenced sample was blood. The DNA sequence follows: TGCGCCAGCAGCCTAGGGACAGGGGGGCGCCCAGGCGAGCAGTACTTC. The encoded protein is CASSLGTGGRPGEQYF.